The clone carrying this T cell receptor beta chain was found many times. Its specificity is not known. This specimen belongs to a study of blood T cells in healthy people across ages. The study, taken as a whole, reports: Roughly linearly, TCR beta diversity per million T cells fell as age increased.

This CDR3 is 14 amino acids long. Germline V lookup: CDR1 MNHEY, CDR2 SMNVEV (reference sequence). Trimming took 5 bases from V and 3 from J, leaving 13 bases between them. Combining a sample-barcoded 5' primer with a J-beta primer mix, a second PCR ran for about 6 to 12 cycles. TCRdb recomputed calls from the 5' RACE reads with MiXCR, one row per CDR3 protein. The data hold 500,000 to 600,000 distinct CDR3 sequences, with 25% to 30% observed a single time. Material for sequencing was blood. This sequence was found in a woman aged 70-85 years in good health. The chain joins TRBV27 to TRBJ2-5, with D maybe TRBD1 (5 bases). CDR3 amino acids: CASSHHSDKETQYF. The CDR3, as DNA: TGTGCCAGCAGTCACCACTCGGACAAAGAGACCCAGTACTTC.